This T cell receptor beta chain was identified during a study of OX40 agonist ivuxolimab in advanced cancers. Looking at the study overall: Treatment of patients was with ivuxolimab, an agonistic anti-OX40 (CD134) antibody. Study-wide points: More expanded clones were seen, on average, in CD8+ T cells than in CD4+.

This clone has a single count. Antigen unknown. The germline V gene has CDR1 MNHEY and CDR2 SVGAGI. Trimming took 6 bases from V and 5 from J; bases not matched to a gene: 12. The length of the CDR3 is 15 residues. TCRdb's copy holds only in-frame clones and misses some; the assay was immunoSEQ multiplex PCR. The repertoire holds about 34,000 clones, with roughly four fifths as singletons. The origin of this receptor is an adult with an advanced solid tumor such as melanoma, head and neck, liver or kidney cancer. The chain combines TRBV6-5 with TRBJ1-1; 7 positions agree with TRBD1. The sample in question was CD4+ or CD8+ T cells sorted from blood, obtained in a trial of the OX40 agonist ivuxolimab. The CDR3 nucleotides are TGTGCCAGCAGACCACAGGGGATAGTAGAAACTGAAGCTTTCTTT. The encoded protein is CASRPQGIVETEAFF.